This TCR beta chain was observed in a study of cytomegalovirus exposure and HLA in healthy donors. With 60 Vbeta and 13 Jbeta primers, the PCR was carried out. Profiling relied on immunoSEQ multiplex PCR, and the TCRdb table lists in-frame clones only, not all of them. The profile shows around 250,000 clones, around nine tenths of them singletons. The germline V and J ends were trimmed by 4 bases and 10 bases, with 12 bases remaining between them. Germline CDR1 is SGHTS and CDR2 is YDEGEE. This CDR3 is 12 amino acids long. The specimen was PBMCs. The chain employs TRBV5-8 and TRBJ1-5, with D perhaps matching TRBD1 (6 bases). The source of this sequence is a girl aged 2-15 years in good health and CMV-seronegative. For the CDR3, the DNA is TGTGCCAGCAGCCCGGGGGGCGTTCCCCAGCATTTT. Translating it yields CASSPGGVPQHF.